The T cell receptor beta chain under discussion was sequenced for a study of T cells expressing NK-cell markers. Overall study: Sequencing covered eight donors, seven HCMV-seropositive and one seronegative. Study conclusions and caveats: The study did not resolve the HCMV specificity of expanded NKG2C+ T cell clones. Five or six donors showed dominant NKG2C+ clonotypes comprising about 1.0-7.0% of their CD8+ T cells.

Germline CDR1 MNHEY, CDR2 SMNVEV (reference sequence). The CDR3 runs 11 residues. Synthesis of TCR beta cDNA relied on 5'RACE template switching carrying UMIs. For each CDR3 protein, TCRdb gives one entry from its re-call of the 5' RACE reads, without DNA. The sample's table shows 500,000 or so distinct CDR3 sequences. A note on this clonotype: Its antigen is undetermined.

The rearrangement links TRBV27 to TRBJ2-3. The specimen was blood T cells: a sorted CD56 or NKG2C T cell subset, CD4+ or CD8+ T cells, or bulk PBMC T cells (not recorded which). The clonotype originates from a man aged 18 to 29 in good health. Here the CDR3 reads CASQLKDTQYF.